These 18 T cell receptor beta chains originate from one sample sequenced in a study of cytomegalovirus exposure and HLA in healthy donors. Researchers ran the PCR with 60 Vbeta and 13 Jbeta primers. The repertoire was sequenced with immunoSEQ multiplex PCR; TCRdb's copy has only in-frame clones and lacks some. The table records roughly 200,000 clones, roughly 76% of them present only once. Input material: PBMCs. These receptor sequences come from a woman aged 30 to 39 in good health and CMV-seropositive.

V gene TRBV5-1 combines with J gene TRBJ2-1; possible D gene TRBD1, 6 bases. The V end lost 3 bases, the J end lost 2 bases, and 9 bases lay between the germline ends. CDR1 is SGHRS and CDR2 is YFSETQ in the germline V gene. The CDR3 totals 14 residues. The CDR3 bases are TGCGCCAGCAGCTGGACAGCCACCTACAATGAGCAGTTCTTC. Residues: CASSWTATYNEQFF.

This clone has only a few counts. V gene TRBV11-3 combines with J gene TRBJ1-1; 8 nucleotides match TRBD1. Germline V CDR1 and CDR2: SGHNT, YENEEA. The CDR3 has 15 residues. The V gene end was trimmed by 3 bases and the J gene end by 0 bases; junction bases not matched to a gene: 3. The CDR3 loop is CASSFPGGLNTEAFF. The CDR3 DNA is TGTGCCAGCAGCTTTCCAGGGGGCTTGAACACTGAAGCTTTCTTT.

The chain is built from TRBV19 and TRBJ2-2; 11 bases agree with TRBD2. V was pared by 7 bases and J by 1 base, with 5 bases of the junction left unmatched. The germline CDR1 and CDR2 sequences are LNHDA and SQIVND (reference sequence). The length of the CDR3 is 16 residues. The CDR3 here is CASNPGTSGNTGELFF. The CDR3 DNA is TGTGCCAGTAACCCCGGGACTAGCGGGAACACCGGGGAGCTGTTTTTT.

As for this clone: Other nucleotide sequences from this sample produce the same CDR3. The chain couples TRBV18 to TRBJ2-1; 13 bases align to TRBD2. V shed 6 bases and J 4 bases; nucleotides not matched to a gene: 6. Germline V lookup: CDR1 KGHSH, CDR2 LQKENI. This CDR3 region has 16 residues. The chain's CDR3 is CASSPGTSGTYNEQFF. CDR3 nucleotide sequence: TGTGCCAGCTCGCCCGGGACTAGCGGGACTTACAATGAGCAGTTCTTC.

The CDR3 spells CASSRTDNTEAFF. DNA for the CDR3: TGTGCCAGCTCCCGGACAGATAACACTGAAGCTTTCTTT. The chain carries TRBV11-3 and TRBJ1-1; a weak D match, TRBD1 (6 bases). The V gene lost 8 bases and the J gene lost 2 bases, with 12 bases spanning the gap. The CDR3 length is 13 residues. Germline V gene data show CDR1 as SGHNT and CDR2 as YENEEA.

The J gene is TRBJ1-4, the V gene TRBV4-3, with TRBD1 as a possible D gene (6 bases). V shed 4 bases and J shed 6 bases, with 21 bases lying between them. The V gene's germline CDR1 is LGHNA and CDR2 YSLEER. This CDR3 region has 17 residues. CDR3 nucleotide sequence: TGCGCCAGCAGCCGCGTTATTAGCAGGGGCGAGTATGAAAAACTGTTTTTT. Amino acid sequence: CASSRVISRGEYEKLFF.

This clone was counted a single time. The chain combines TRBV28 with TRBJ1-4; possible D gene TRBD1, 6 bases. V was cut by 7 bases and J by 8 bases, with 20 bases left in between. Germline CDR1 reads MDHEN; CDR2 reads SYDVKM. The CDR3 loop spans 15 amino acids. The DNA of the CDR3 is TGTGCCAGCAACGAAGTACAGGGTGGTGGGGAAAAACTGTTTTTT. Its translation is CASNEVQGGGEKLFF.

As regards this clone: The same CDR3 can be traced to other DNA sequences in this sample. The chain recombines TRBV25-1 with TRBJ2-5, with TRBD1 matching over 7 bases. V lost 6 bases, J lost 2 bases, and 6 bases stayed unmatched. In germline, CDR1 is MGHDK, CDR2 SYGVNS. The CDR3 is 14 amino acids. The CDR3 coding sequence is TGTGCCAGCAGCAACAACAGGGGACAAGAGACCCAGTACTTC. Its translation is CASSNNRGQETQYF.

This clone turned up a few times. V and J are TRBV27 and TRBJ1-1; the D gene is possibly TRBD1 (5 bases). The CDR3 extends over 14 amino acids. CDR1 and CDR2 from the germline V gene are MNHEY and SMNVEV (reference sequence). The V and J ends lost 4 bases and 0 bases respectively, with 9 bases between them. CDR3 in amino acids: CASSSPTVNTEAFF. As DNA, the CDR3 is TGTGCCAGCAGTTCTCCGACAGTGAACACTGAAGCTTTCTTT.

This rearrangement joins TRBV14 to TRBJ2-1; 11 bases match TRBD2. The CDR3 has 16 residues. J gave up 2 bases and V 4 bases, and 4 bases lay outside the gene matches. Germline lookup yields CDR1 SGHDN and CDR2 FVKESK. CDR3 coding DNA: TGTGCCAGCAGCCGTTTAGCGGGGGGGACCTACAATGAGCAGTTCTTC. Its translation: CASSRLAGGTYNEQFF.

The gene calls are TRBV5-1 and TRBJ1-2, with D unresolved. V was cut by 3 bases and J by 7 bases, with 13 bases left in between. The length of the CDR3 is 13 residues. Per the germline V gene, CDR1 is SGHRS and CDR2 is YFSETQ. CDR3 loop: CASSSPDYCGYTF. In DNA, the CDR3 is TGCGCCAGCAGCTCTCCAGATTATTGTGGCTACACCTTC. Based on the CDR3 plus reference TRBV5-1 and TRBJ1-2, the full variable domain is KAGVTQTPRYLIKTRGQQVTLSCSPISGHRSVSWYQQTPGQGLQFLFEYFSETQRNKGNFPGRFSGRQFSNSRSEMNVSTLELGDSALYLCASSSPDYCGYTFGSGTRLTVV.

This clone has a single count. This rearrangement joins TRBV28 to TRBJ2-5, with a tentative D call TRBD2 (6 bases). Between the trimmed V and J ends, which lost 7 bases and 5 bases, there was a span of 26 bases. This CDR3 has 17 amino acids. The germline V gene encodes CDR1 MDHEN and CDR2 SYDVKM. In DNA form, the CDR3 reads TGTGCCAGCACCTTGGGGGGATCTGGGGGAGTACGGGAGACCCAGTACTTC. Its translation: CASTLGGSGGVRETQYF. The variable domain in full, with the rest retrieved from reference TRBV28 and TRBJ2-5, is DVKVTQSSRYLVKRTGEKVFLECVQDMDHENMFWYRQDPGLGLRLIYFSYDVKMKEKGDIPEGYSVSREKKERFSLILESASTNQTSMYLCASTLGGSGGVRETQYFGPGTRLLVL.

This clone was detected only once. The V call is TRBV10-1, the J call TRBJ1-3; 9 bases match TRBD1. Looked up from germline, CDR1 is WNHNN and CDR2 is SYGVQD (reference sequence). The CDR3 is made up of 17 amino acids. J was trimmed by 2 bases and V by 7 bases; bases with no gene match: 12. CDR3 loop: CASINSRDRVAGNTIYF. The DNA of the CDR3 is TGCGCCAGCATAAACAGCCGGGACAGGGTTGCTGGAAACACCATATATTTT.

This CDR3 reads CASRRLAGGGYEQFF. DNA for the CDR3: TGTGCCAGCAGGAGACTAGCGGGAGGGGGCTATGAGCAGTTCTTC. This chain joins TRBV2 and TRBJ2-1; 14 bases are a match to TRBD2. The ends lost 6 bases at V and 8 bases at J; junction bases unmatched: 6. Germline CDR1 and CDR2: SNHLY and FYNNEI. The CDR3 sequence is 15 residues long.

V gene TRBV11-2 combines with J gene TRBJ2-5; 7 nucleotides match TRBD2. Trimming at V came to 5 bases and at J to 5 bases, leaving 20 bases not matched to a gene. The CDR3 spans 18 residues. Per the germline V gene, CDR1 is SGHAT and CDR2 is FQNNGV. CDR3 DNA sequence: TGTGCCAGCAGCCCGGGGGGAGATTTCGGGGCACGGTGGGAGACCCAGTACTTC. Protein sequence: CASSPGGDFGARWETQYF.

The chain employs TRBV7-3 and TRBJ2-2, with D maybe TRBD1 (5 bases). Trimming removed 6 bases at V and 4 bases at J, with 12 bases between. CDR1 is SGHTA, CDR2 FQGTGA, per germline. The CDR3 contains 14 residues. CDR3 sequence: CASSPDSRTGELFF. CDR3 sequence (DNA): TGTGCCAGCAGTCCTGACAGTCGCACCGGGGAGCTGTTTTTT.

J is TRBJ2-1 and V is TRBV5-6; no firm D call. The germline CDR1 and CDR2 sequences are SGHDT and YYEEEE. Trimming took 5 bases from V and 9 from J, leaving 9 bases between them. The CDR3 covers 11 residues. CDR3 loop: CASRRAGEQFF. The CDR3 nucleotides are TGTGCCAGCAGGCGAGCTGGTGAGCAGTTCTTC.

CDR3 in amino acids: CASSEYGNTIYF. In DNA form, the CDR3 reads TGTGCCAGCAGTGAATATGGAAACACCATATATTTT. The chain carries TRBV6-1 and TRBJ1-3; D gene ambiguous. The CDR3 has 12 residues. Per the germline V gene, CDR1 is MNHNS and CDR2 is SASEGT. Trimming took 2 bases from V and 3 from J, leaving 2 bases between them.